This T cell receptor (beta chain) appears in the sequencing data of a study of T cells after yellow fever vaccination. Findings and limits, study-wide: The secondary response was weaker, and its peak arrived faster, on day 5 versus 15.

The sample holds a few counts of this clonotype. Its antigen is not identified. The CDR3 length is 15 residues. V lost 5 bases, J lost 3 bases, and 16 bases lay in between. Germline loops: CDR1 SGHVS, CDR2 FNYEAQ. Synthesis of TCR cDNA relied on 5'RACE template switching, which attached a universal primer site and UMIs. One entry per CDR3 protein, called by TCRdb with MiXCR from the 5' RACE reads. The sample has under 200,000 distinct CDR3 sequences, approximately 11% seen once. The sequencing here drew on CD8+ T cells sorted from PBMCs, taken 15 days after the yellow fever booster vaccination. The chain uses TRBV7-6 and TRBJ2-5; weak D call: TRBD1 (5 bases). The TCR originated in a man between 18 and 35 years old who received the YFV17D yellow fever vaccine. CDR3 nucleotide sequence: TGTGCCAGCAGCGTCCGACAGAGCGAAGAAGAGACCCAGTACTTC. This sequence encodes CASSVRQSEEETQYF.